Below, 31 T cell receptor beta chains from the same sample are listed, as sequenced in a study of blood T cell repertoires in COVID-19. Clones were sequenced by immunoSEQ multiplex PCR, and TCRdb holds only the in-frame ones, with some missing. Among roughly 500,000 clones, 75% to 90% were seen once, and the ten largest hold around 0.95%. Sequencing input: peripheral blood. Every receptor here comes from a man between 18 and 35 years old with COVID-19, enrolled during active disease.

V and J are TRBV24-1 and TRBJ2-3, with TRBD1 identical over 7 bases. This CDR3 spans 16 amino acids. Germline-derived CDR1 and CDR2 are KGHDR and SFDVKD. V dropped 2 bases and J dropped 4; count of bases not matched to a gene: 8. Written as DNA, the CDR3 is TGTGCCACCAGTGATTCGACAGGGCGGTGGCCAGATACGCAGTATTTT. Translated, it gives CATSDSTGRWPDTQYF.

Here the CDR3 reads CASSRGYRGDNSPLHF. The CDR3 nucleotides are TGCGCCAGCAGCCGAGGATACAGGGGGGATAATTCACCCCTCCACTTT. V gene TRBV4-1 combines with J gene TRBJ1-6; TRBD1 aligns across 8 bases. CDR1 and CDR2 from the germline V gene are MGHRA and YSYEKL. V shed 4 bases and J 5 bases; nucleotides not matched to a gene: 7. The CDR3 covers 16 residues.

The J gene is TRBJ1-2, the V gene TRBV28; TRBD1 might be the D (6 bases). Looked up from germline, CDR1 is MDHEN and CDR2 is SYDVKM. The CDR3 is 16 residues long. Trimming took 5 bases from V and 7 from J, leaving 23 bases between them. Here the CDR3 DNA reads TGTGCCAGCAGTCCCCCTTTGGGGGGGGGCCAAACTGGCTACACCTTC. This sequence encodes CASSPPLGGGQTGYTF.

J is TRBJ2-2 and V is TRBV5-5, with TRBD1 matching 9 bases. The CDR3 spans 16 residues. The junction had 4 bases not matched to a gene; V was cut back by 0 bases and J by 4 bases. Germline V CDR1 and CDR2: SGHKS, YYEKEE (reference sequence). Written as DNA, the CDR3 is TGTGCCAGCAGCTTGGGGACAGGGGCTAGCACCGGGGAGCTGTTTTTT. This sequence encodes CASSLGTGASTGELFF.

As for this clone: Other nucleotide sequences from this sample produce the same CDR3. This sequence joins TRBV18 and TRBJ2-7; D unresolved. CDR1 and CDR2 from the germline V gene are KGHSH and LQKENI. V was trimmed by 2 bases and J by 2 bases, leaving 7 bases between them. The CDR3 has 13 residues. The CDR3 bases are TGTGCCAGCTCACCAGGCCAAACCTACGAGCAGTACTTC. Translated, it gives CASSPGQTYEQYF.

This rearrangement joins TRBV15 to TRBJ1-5; D is undetermined. The CDR3 covers 14 residues. From germline, CDR1 is LNHNV and CDR2 YYDKDF (reference sequence). Trimming cost V 0 bases and J 5 bases, with 8 bases left between them. The CDR3 DNA sequence: TGTGCCACCAGCAGAGATTTGGCCTATCAGCCCCAGCATTTT. Its translation is CATSRDLAYQPQHF. Full variable domain (missing parts from reference TRBV15 and TRBJ1-5): DAMVIQNPRYQVTQFGKPVTLSCSQTLNHNVMYWYQQKSSQAPKLLFHYYDKDFNNEADTPDNFQSRRPNTSFCFLDIRSPGLGDTAMYLCATSRDLAYQPQHFGDGTRLSIL.

The CDR3 loop is CAIGDTFYEQYF. CDR3 nucleotides: TGTGCCATCGGGGACACATTCTACGAGCAGTACTTC. V is TRBV6-5 and J is TRBJ2-7; D is possibly TRBD1 (6 bases). V lost 10 bases to trimming and J lost 3 bases, with 13 bases between them. CDR1 is MNHEY and CDR2 is SVGAGI in the germline V gene. The CDR3 contains 12 residues.

The rearrangement links TRBV11-2 to TRBJ2-7; 9 bases line up with TRBD1. V lost 6 bases and J lost 4; bases outside the gene matches: 7. CDR3 length equals 14 residues. The V gene's germline CDR1 is SGHAT and CDR2 FQNNGV. The CDR3 DNA reads as TGTGCCAGCAGTCCCGGGACAGGGCTTTACGAGCAGTACTTC. Protein product: CASSPGTGLYEQYF.

The chain couples TRBV5-6 to TRBJ2-3; 8 bases are shared with TRBD2. CDR1 SGHDT and CDR2 YYEEEE come from the germline V gene. The CDR3 runs to 14 residues. V gave up 4 bases and J gave up 7 bases; unmatched junction bases: 8. Here the CDR3 reads CASSLREGRNTQYF. The CDR3 DNA reads as TGTGCCAGCAGCCTTCGGGAGGGGAGGAATACGCAGTATTTT.

In its sample, this clone was seen once. V is TRBV19 and J is TRBJ2-3; TRBD2 agrees at 7 bases. This CDR3 has 15 residues. The J segment lost 12 bases and the V segment lost 7 bases, leaving 19 bases of the junction unmatched. CDR1 is LNHDA and CDR2 is SQIVND in the germline V gene (reference sequence). CDR3 coding DNA: TGTGCCAGTACCGCCCGAGGGGAGGGACCCACCCCACAGTATTTT. Translating gives CASTARGEGPTPQYF.

In its sample, this clone was seen a few times. This chain uses TRBV12-5 with TRBJ1-6, with a weak D call TRBD1 (6 bases). Germline CDR1 is LGHNT and CDR2 is FRNRAP. V was cut by 3 bases and J by 8 bases, with 17 bases left in between. There are 16 residues in the CDR3. CDR3: CASGLKIDRYYSPLHF. CDR3 nucleotides: TGTGCTAGTGGTTTAAAGATTGACAGGTATTATTCACCCCTCCACTTT.

Only one count was recorded for this clone. The CDR3 region is CASKDRIAYEQYF. The CDR3, as DNA: TGTGCCTCTAAGGACAGAATCGCCTACGAGCAGTACTTC. The genes are TRBV6-5 and TRBJ2-7; TRBD1 is a possible D gene (6 bases). Per germline, CDR1 MNHEY and CDR2 SVGAGI. V was pared by 11 bases and J by 2 bases, with 16 bases between. This CDR3 is 13 amino acids long.

V usage is TRBV19 and J usage is TRBJ2-1; D is unclear. The germline V gene encodes CDR1 LNHDA and CDR2 SQIVND (reference sequence). The CDR3 loop spans 15 amino acids. Deletions cut 5 bases from V and 7 bases from J, with 18 bases between. This chain's CDR3 is CASSHPGKTRNEQFF. As DNA, the CDR3 is TGTGCCAGTAGTCACCCCGGCAAGACTCGAAATGAGCAGTTCTTC. Filled out from reference TRBV19 and TRBJ2-1, the complete variable domain reads DGGITQSPKYLFRKEGQNVTLSCEQNLNHDAMYWYRQDPGQGLRLIYYSQIVNDFQKGDIAEGYSVSREKKESFPLTVTSAQKNPTAFYLCASSHPGKTRNEQFFGPGTRLTVL.

The CDR3 is CASSSYGGQDEQFF. In nucleotides, the CDR3 is TGTGCCAGCAGCTCTTATGGGGGCCAAGATGAGCAGTTCTTC. The chain couples TRBV11-3 to TRBJ2-1; tentative D call: TRBD1 (6 bases). Germline assignment: CDR1 SGHNT and CDR2 YENEEA. The V end was cut by 4 bases, the J end by 8 bases, with 15 bases between. CDR3 size: 14 residues.

J is TRBJ2-4 and V is TRBV6-5, with D maybe TRBD2 (5 bases). V was cut by 8 bases and J by 7 bases, with 15 bases left in between. The germline V gene encodes CDR1 MNHEY and CDR2 SVGAGI. The CDR3 loop spans 13 amino acids. For the CDR3, the DNA is TGTGCCAGCCACGAGGGTTTATGGAACATTCAGTACTTC. As protein: CASHEGLWNIQYF.

The CDR3, as DNA: TGCGCCAGCAGCCCGGGACTAGCGGGGAGGAATGAGCAGTTCTTC. Its protein product is CASSPGLAGRNEQFF. The chain combines TRBV5-1 with TRBJ2-1; TRBD2 matches 13 bases. The J segment lost 7 bases and the V segment lost 4 bases, leaving 5 bases of the junction unmatched. The CDR3 extends over 15 amino acids. Germline V gene sequence: CDR1 SGHRS, CDR2 YFSETQ.

The rearrangement links TRBV30 to TRBJ2-3; D is perhaps TRBD2 (6 bases). V lost 1 base, J lost 0 bases, and 11 bases lay in between. The CDR3 is 15 amino acids. The germline V gene encodes CDR1 GTSNPN and CDR2 SVGIG (reference sequence). This CDR3 reads CAWSAWRGSTDTQYF. The CDR3 DNA follows: TGTGCCTGGAGTGCATGGAGGGGAAGCACAGATACGCAGTATTTT.

J is TRBJ2-5 and V is TRBV5-1, with 14 bases matching TRBD2. Germline V gives CDR1 SGHRS, CDR2 YFSETQ. The V segment lost 5 bases and the J segment 5 bases; nucleotides outside the gene matches: 11. This CDR3 comprises 17 residues. The CDR3 coding sequence is TGCGCCAGCAGGGGTTGGGGGACTAGCGGGAGAGTGGAGACCCAGTACTTC. It encodes CASRGWGTSGRVETQYF.

The chain couples TRBV25-1 to TRBJ2-7, with TRBD1 identical over 9 bases. CDR3 length: 15 amino acids. The germline V gene encodes CDR1 MGHDK and CDR2 SYGVNS. The V gene end was trimmed by 4 bases and the J gene end by 2 bases; junction bases not matched to a gene: 6. Written as DNA, the CDR3 is TGTGCCAGCAGTGCGGGACAGGGAAAGGCCTACGAGCAGTACTTC. Residues: CASSAGQGKAYEQYF.

This chain links TRBV6-6 with TRBJ2-2; D gene ambiguous. The V end lost 4 bases, the J end lost 0 bases, and 6 bases lay between the germline ends. This CDR3 comprises 14 residues. Germline lookup yields CDR1 MNHNY and CDR2 SVGAGI (reference sequence). Written as DNA, the CDR3 is TGTGCCAGCAGTTCCATTGCGAACACCGGGGAGCTGTTTTTT. Translated, it gives CASSSIANTGELFF.

The chain employs TRBV12-3 or TRBV12-4 and TRBJ1-2; D gene ambiguous. This CDR3 region has 13 residues. The germline V and J ends were trimmed by 2 bases and 2 bases, with 6 bases remaining between them. This chain's CDR3 is CASSLSGNYGYTF. CDR3 DNA: TGTGCCAGCAGTTTATCGGGAAACTATGGCTACACCTTC.

V gene TRBV19 combines with J gene TRBJ2-1, with 9 bases that match TRBD2. Germline V gene lookup returns CDR1 LNHDA and CDR2 SQIVND (reference sequence). Unmatched junction bases numbered 3, after V lost 1 base and J lost 2 bases. The CDR3 has 16 residues. The CDR3 protein is CASSIGIAGAYNEQFF. The DNA for the CDR3 is TGTGCCAGTAGTATAGGGATAGCGGGAGCCTACAATGAGCAGTTCTTC.

The rearrangement joins TRBV7-9 to TRBJ1-2; D not resolved. Germline-derived CDR1 and CDR2 are SEHNR and FQNEAQ (reference sequence). The V and J ends lost 6 bases and 2 bases respectively, with 7 bases between them. The CDR3 is made up of 12 amino acids. CDR3 coding DNA: TGTGCCAGCAGTGGCAGGAACTATGGCTACACCTTC. This encodes CASSGRNYGYTF.

This clone was counted once. The rearrangement links TRBV27 to TRBJ2-4; D ambiguous. Between the trimmed V and J ends, which lost 6 bases and 3 bases, there was a span of 15 bases. The CDR3 consists of 15 residues. Germline loops: CDR1 MNHEY, CDR2 SMNVEV (reference sequence). The CDR3, as DNA: TGTGCCAGCAGCCCTACCGGGTATGGCAAAAACATTCAGTACTTC. This translates into CASSPTGYGKNIQYF.

J is TRBJ1-1 and V is TRBV2, with D possibly matching TRBD1 (5 bases). V dropped 5 bases and J dropped 2 bases, with 12 bases sitting between them. The CDR3 has 14 residues. The germline gives CDR1 SNHLY, CDR2 FYNNEI. The DNA for the CDR3 is TGTGCCAGCAGTAGCCAGGGTTCAAACACTGAAGCTTTCTTT. Amino acid sequence: CASSSQGSNTEAFF.

This clone has just a few counts. The chain links TRBV5-6 to TRBJ2-1; 10 nucleotides align to TRBD2. V shed 2 bases, J shed 9 bases, and the junction held 14 bases outside the gene matches. From germline, CDR1 is SGHDT and CDR2 YYEEEE. The CDR3 covers 17 residues. This chain's CDR3 is CASSFPPLAGDSGEQFF. The CDR3 coding sequence is TGTGCCAGCAGCTTCCCCCCCCTAGCGGGAGATTCGGGTGAGCAGTTCTTC.

The gene calls are TRBV9 and TRBJ2-2, with 8 bases lining up with TRBD1. The V gene end was trimmed by 4 bases and the J gene end by 4 bases; junction bases not matched to a gene: 3. CDR1 is SGDLS and CDR2 is YYNGEE in the germline V gene. The CDR3 spans 14 residues. The CDR3 loop is CASSRTGSTGELFF. Here the CDR3 DNA reads TGTGCCAGCAGCCGGACAGGGAGCACCGGGGAGCTGTTTTTT.

The chain joins TRBV10-1 to TRBJ2-7, with 8 bases matching TRBD1. The V segment lost 6 bases and the J segment 2 bases; nucleotides outside the gene matches: 9. Per the germline V gene, CDR1 is WNHNN and CDR2 is SYGVQD (reference sequence). This CDR3 spans 15 amino acids. The CDR3 bases are TGCGCCAGCAGCTACGGGACAGGAGGCGCCTACGAGCAGTACTTC. Amino acid sequence: CASSYGTGGAYEQYF.

J is TRBJ2-1 and V is TRBV10-3, with 9 bases fitting TRBD2. The length of the CDR3 is 16 residues. V dropped 1 base and J dropped 2; count of bases not matched to a gene: 3. Germline V lookup: CDR1 ENHRY, CDR2 SYGVKD. The CDR3 DNA is TGTGCCATCAGTGAGTTAAGCGGGAGGACCTACAATGAGCAGTTCTTC. This sequence encodes CAISELSGRTYNEQFF.

The V call is TRBV5-4, the J call TRBJ2-2, with D possibly TRBD1 on 5 matching bases. In germline, CDR1 is SGHNT, CDR2 YYREEE (reference sequence). The V end was cut by 0 bases, the J end by 7 bases, with 19 bases between. The CDR3 is 17 amino acids. The CDR3 sequence: CASSLGVIDSLGGELFF. CDR3 coding DNA: TGTGCCAGCAGCTTGGGGGTAATAGACAGCCTGGGCGGGGAGCTGTTTTTT.

The V call is TRBV7-8, the J call TRBJ1-2; no firm D call. Germline CDR1 and CDR2: SGHVS and FQNEAQ. The CDR3 sequence is 16 residues long. Trimming took off 4 bases at V and 1 base at J, with 16 bases between the two ends. This CDR3 reads CASSSPRGRLNYGYTF. The CDR3 DNA reads as TGTGCCAGCAGCTCCCCCCGAGGGCGGCTTAACTATGGCTACACCTTC.